This TCR beta chain was retrieved from a study of blood T cell repertoires in COVID-19. The length of the CDR3 is 14 residues. The ends lost 4 bases at V and 1 base at J; junction bases unmatched: 4. Germline CDR1 reads LGHDT; CDR2 reads YNNKEL (reference sequence). Profiling relied on immunoSEQ multiplex PCR, and the TCRdb table lists in-frame clones only, not all of them. This table has about 140,000 clones, 88% appearing once. This TCR came from a man between 65 and 85 years old with acute or convalescent COVID-19. V gene TRBV3-1 (or the pseudogene TRBV3-2) combines with J gene TRBJ2-7; 7 bases fit TRBD2. Sequencing was performed on peripheral blood. The CDR3 region has the DNA TGTGCCAGCAGCCCCTGGGGGGGTTCCTACGAGCAGTACTTC. It is translated as CASSPWGGSYEQYF.